These 32 T cell receptor beta chains were sequenced from one sample in a study of T cell changes during pregnancy in multiple sclerosis. Sequencing used immunoSEQ multiplex PCR; TCRdb keeps in-frame clones, though not all of them. The profile shows fewer than 90,000 clones, 85% to 95% of them singletons. Sequenced here: peripheral blood, sampled after pregnancy. These receptors came from a female donor in good health, enrolled as a control in a pregnancy study.

The rearrangement uses TRBV25-1 and TRBJ1-1, with 8 bases aligning to TRBD1. Germline lookup yields CDR1 MGHDK and CDR2 SYGVNS. Trimming took 2 bases from V and 4 from J; bases not matched to a gene: 6. The CDR3 covers 15 residues. CDR3 coding DNA: TGTGCCAGCAGTGAAACCCAGGGGGCGGGCACTGAAGCTTTCTTT. It codes for CASSETQGAGTEAFF.

The genes are TRBV5-1 and TRBJ2-7, with D unclear. The CDR3 runs to 11 residues. Germline loops: CDR1 SGHRS, CDR2 YFSETQ. V was pared by 3 bases and J by 3 bases, with 4 bases between. DNA of the CDR3: TGCGCCAGCAGCTCCCACTACGAGCAGTACTTC. Its translation is CASSSHYEQYF.

The J gene is TRBJ1-1, the V gene TRBV4-1; D remains unclear. The germline gives CDR1 MGHRA, CDR2 YSYEKL. This CDR3 has 14 amino acids. Between the trimmed V and J ends, which lost 1 base and 4 bases, there was a span of 10 bases. The CDR3 sequence is CASSQVPPVTEAFF. As DNA, the CDR3 is TGCGCCAGCAGCCAAGTCCCTCCAGTCACTGAAGCTTTCTTT.

The rearrangement uses TRBV28 and TRBJ1-4, with 7 bases identical to TRBD1. V lost 3 bases to trimming and J lost 0 bases; unmatched junction nucleotides: 13. The CDR3 contains 19 residues. The V gene's germline CDR1 is MDHEN and CDR2 SYDVKM. The CDR3 DNA sequence: TGTGCCAGCAGTTTTTATCCGGGACAGAGTCAAGCAACTAATGAAAAACTGTTTTTT. It is translated as CASSFYPGQSQATNEKLFF.

The sample holds a few counts of this clone. The rearrangement uses TRBV6-5 and TRBJ2-5; maybe TRBD2 (6 bases). The CDR3 length is 15 residues. The V gene lost 9 bases and the J gene lost 0 bases, with 17 bases spanning the gap. Germline CDR1 and CDR2: MNHEY and SVGAGI. CDR3 nucleotide sequence: TGTGCCAGTCAAGGAGGACGGGGGAACCAAGAGACCCAGTACTTC. Its protein product is CASQGGRGNQETQYF.

This clone appeared once. The chain uses TRBV7-2 and TRBJ1-1; D unresolved. Germline assignment: CDR1 SGHTA and CDR2 FQGNSA. The V end was cut by 5 bases, the J end by 0 bases, with 10 bases between. The CDR3 is 14 amino acids. In DNA form, the CDR3 reads TGTGCCAGCAGCCCGCAGTTCATGAACACTGAAGCTTTCTTT. The encoded protein is CASSPQFMNTEAFF.

This clone was counted a single time. CDR3 sequence reads: CASSRLGYGSGELFF. In nucleotides, the CDR3 is TGTGCCAGCAGTCGGTTGGGCTATGGGTCCGGGGAGCTGTTTTTT. V and J are TRBV6-5 and TRBJ2-2; D ambiguous. This CDR3 region has 15 residues. The germline gives CDR1 MNHEY, CDR2 SVGAGI. V shed 5 bases and J shed 6 bases, with 16 bases lying between them.

The gene calls are TRBV20-1 and TRBJ1-1, with TRBD1 as a possible D gene (5 bases). The length of the CDR3 is 10 residues. CDR1 and CDR2 from the germline V gene are DFQATT and SNEGSKA (reference sequence). V lost 3 bases and J 14 bases, leaving 13 bases between the germline ends. CDR3 DNA: TGCAGTGCTAGGGTGCAGGGCGAATTCTTT. It encodes CSARVQGEFF.

This clone came up once. The V and J genes are TRBV14 and TRBJ1-4; D remains ambiguous. Trimming took 8 bases from V and 13 from J, leaving 14 bases between them. Germline V CDR1 and CDR2: SGHDN, FVKESK. This CDR3 region has 11 residues. In nucleotides, the CDR3 is TGTGCCAGCTCGCTTCGACACCCACTGTTTTTT. It translates to CASSLRHPLFF.

The chain combines TRBV7-8 with TRBJ2-1; tentative D call: TRBD1 (5 bases). CDR1 is SGHVS and CDR2 is FQNEAQ in the germline V gene. Trimming took 0 bases from V and 0 from J, leaving 6 bases between them. The CDR3 has 15 amino acids. For the CDR3, the DNA is TGTGCCAGCAGCTTAGCGCAGGGCTCCTACAATGAGCAGTTCTTC. Translating gives CASSLAQGSYNEQFF.

J is TRBJ2-3 and V is TRBV6-5, with D perhaps matching TRBD2 (5 bases). This CDR3 has 13 amino acids. CDR1 MNHEY and CDR2 SVGAGI come from the germline V gene. V gave up 6 bases and J gave up 4 bases, with 11 bases separating them. CDR3 in amino acids: CASRRDPADTQYF. The CDR3 DNA sequence: TGTGCCAGCAGACGGGATCCGGCAGATACGCAGTATTTT.

V is TRBV18 and J is TRBJ2-7; D may be TRBD2 (5 bases). The CDR3 has 14 residues. CDR1 is KGHSH and CDR2 is LQKENI in the germline V gene. The V gene lost 2 bases and the J gene lost 2 bases, with 10 bases spanning the gap. The CDR3 DNA follows: TGTGCCAGCTCACCAGGACTGGGGACCTACGAGCAGTACTTC. The encoded protein is CASSPGLGTYEQYF.

In its sample, this clone was seen once. V gene TRBV28 combines with J gene TRBJ2-7; TRBD2 is a possible D gene (7 bases). This CDR3 has 12 amino acids. The germline V and J ends were trimmed by 10 bases and 2 bases, with 12 bases remaining between them. The germline gives CDR1 MDHEN, CDR2 SYDVKM. This chain's CDR3 is CATSGGPYEQYF. DNA for the CDR3: TGTGCCACCTCGGGGGGCCCCTACGAGCAGTACTTC.

V is TRBV19 and J is TRBJ2-5; the match to TRBD2 covers 13 bases. The CDR3 is made up of 16 amino acids. V lost 5 bases, J lost 0 bases, and 3 bases stayed unmatched. Per germline, CDR1 LNHDA and CDR2 SQIVND (reference sequence). The CDR3 reads CASSRLAGGNQETQYF. CDR3 coding DNA: TGTGCCAGTAGTCGACTAGCGGGAGGCAACCAAGAGACCCAGTACTTC.

The genes are TRBV6-8 and TRBJ2-3; 10 bases are a match to TRBD2. The CDR3 is 17 amino acids. V was clipped by 6 bases and J by 2 bases; unmatched bases: 11. From germline, CDR1 is MNHGY and CDR2 SAAAGT. This CDR3 is CASRKVSSGSITDTQYF. The CDR3 nucleotides are TGTGCCAGCAGAAAGGTGTCTAGCGGGAGTATCACAGATACGCAGTATTTT.

V is TRBV4-1 and J is TRBJ2-7; tentative D call: TRBD2 (6 bases). The germline V gene has CDR1 MGHRA and CDR2 YSYEKL. This CDR3 contains 16 residues. Trimming pared 1 base from V and 3 bases from J, leaving 16 bases between. CDR3 in amino acids: CASSQVPRSGHYEQYF. In DNA form, the CDR3 reads TGCGCCAGCAGCCAAGTCCCCCGTAGCGGACACTACGAGCAGTACTTC.

This sequence joins TRBV5-1 and TRBJ2-5; the match to TRBD1 covers 7 bases. V trimming: 0 bases; J trimming: 3 bases; junction bases outside the gene matches: 5. CDR1 and CDR2 (germline): SGHRS, YFSETQ. The CDR3 totals 15 residues. The CDR3 region has the DNA TGCGCCAGCAGCTTGGGGCCGGGACAGAAAGAGACCCAGTACTTC. This translates into CASSLGPGQKETQYF.

This clone turned up a few times. J is TRBJ2-7 and V is TRBV19, with D possibly matching TRBD2 (6 bases). Looked up from germline, CDR1 is LNHDA and CDR2 is SQIVND (reference sequence). The CDR3 is made up of 11 amino acids. Between the trimmed V and J ends, which lost 7 bases and 7 bases, there was a span of 11 bases. The CDR3 DNA follows: TGTGCCAGTATGGAGGGCCGGGAGCAGTACTTC. Translating gives CASMEGREQYF.

The chain has TRBV5-1 and TRBJ2-1; a weak D match, TRBD2 (5 bases). The V gene lost 0 bases and the J gene lost 3 bases, with 13 bases spanning the gap. CDR3 size: 16 residues. CDR1 and CDR2 from the germline V gene are SGHRS and YFSETQ. As DNA, the CDR3 is TGCGCCAGCAGCTTGGTGGGAGTGGGGAGCTACAATGAGCAGTTCTTC. It specifies CASSLVGVGSYNEQFF.

V is TRBV27 and J is TRBJ2-7, with D maybe TRBD2 (5 bases). The CDR3 sequence is 14 residues long. V lost 5 bases and J lost 1, with 12 bases in between. Germline CDR1 is MNHEY and CDR2 is SMNVEV (reference sequence). The CDR3 sequence: CASSPSGNSYEQYF. The DNA for the CDR3 is TGTGCCAGCAGTCCAAGCGGAAATTCCTACGAGCAGTACTTC.

This clone was recorded only once. This chain joins TRBV13 and TRBJ1-1; tentatively, D is TRBD1 (5 bases). Germline CDR1 reads PRHDT; CDR2 reads FYEKMQ (reference sequence). V dropped 2 bases and J dropped 1 base, with 11 bases sitting between them. The CDR3 is made up of 15 amino acids. The CDR3 DNA reads as TGTGCCAGCAGCTTACGTGTTAGGGGGAACACTGAAGCTTTCTTT. Translation gives CASSLRVRGNTEAFF. The full variable domain, its missing parts supplied by reference TRBV13 and TRBJ1-1, is AAGVIQSPRHLIKEKRETATLKCYPIPRHDTVYWYQQGPGQDPQFLISFYEKMQSDKGSIPDRFSAQQFSDYHSELNMSSLELGDSALYFCASSLRVRGNTEAFFGQGTRLTVV.

The chain recombines TRBV28 with TRBJ2-7; possibly TRBD2 for D (5 bases). This CDR3 spans 14 amino acids. V was pared by 5 bases and J by 2 bases, with 13 bases between. Germline V gene sequence: CDR1 MDHEN, CDR2 SYDVKM. CDR3 sequence (DNA): TGTGCCAGCAGTCCCTCGGACGGGACCTACGAGCAGTACTTC. It yields the protein CASSPSDGTYEQYF.

This clone was found once. The gene calls are TRBV2 and TRBJ2-3, with 9 positions matching TRBD2. The CDR3 contains 14 residues. Germline CDR1 and CDR2: SNHLY and FYNNEI. V shed 6 bases, J shed 8 bases, and the junction held 9 bases outside the gene matches. The CDR3 loop reads CASRDSGGIGTQYF. The CDR3 bases are TGTGCCAGCAGGGACAGCGGGGGGATAGGTACGCAGTATTTT.

This clone was observed a single time. The J gene is TRBJ2-7, the V gene TRBV23-1, with 8 nucleotides matching TRBD2. TRBV23-1 is given ORF status, its function remaining uncertain. The CDR3 runs 16 residues. V lost 0 bases to trimming and J lost 1 base; unmatched junction nucleotides: 5. The CDR3 here is CASSQSSGSRSYEQYF. CDR3 nucleotides: TGCGCCAGCAGTCAATCGAGCGGGAGTCGGTCCTACGAGCAGTACTTC.

The rearrangement links TRBV7-6 to TRBJ2-2; D possibly corresponds to TRBD2 (6 bases). Trimming took off 5 bases at V and 2 bases at J, with 15 bases between the two ends. Germline CDR1 SGHVS, CDR2 FNYEAQ. The CDR3 consists of 16 residues. The CDR3 bases are TGTGCCAGCAGCCGCCGGGACTCATCCAACACCGGGGAGCTGTTTTTT. Translated, it gives CASSRRDSSNTGELFF.

J is TRBJ2-3 and V is TRBV6-1; 7 nucleotides agree with TRBD2. Germline loops: CDR1 MNHNS, CDR2 SASEGT. The CDR3 covers 15 residues. Trimming at V came to 2 bases and at J to 0 bases, leaving 2 bases not matched to a gene. The CDR3 bases are TGTGCCAGCAGTGAACAGCGGGGTAGCACAGATACGCAGTATTTT. It yields the protein CASSEQRGSTDTQYF.

The chain uses TRBV27 and TRBJ2-7; TRBD2 matches at 7 bases. Trimming cost V 4 bases and J 2 bases; bases outside gene matches: 8. CDR3 size: 15 residues. The V gene's germline CDR1 is MNHEY and CDR2 SMNVEV (reference sequence). The DNA of the CDR3 is TGTGCCAGCAGTTCATTAGCGGGCGGCACCTACGAGCAGTACTTC. Amino acid sequence: CASSSLAGGTYEQYF.

This clone has a handful of counts. The chain couples TRBV6-1 to TRBJ2-5, with 8 positions matching TRBD2. CDR3 length equals 14 residues. Losses at the gene ends were 5 bases for V and 2 bases for J; bases not matched to a gene: 4. From germline, CDR1 is MNHNS and CDR2 SASEGT. The CDR3 protein is CASSTTSVQETQYF. CDR3 DNA sequence: TGTGCCAGCAGTACGACTAGCGTTCAAGAGACCCAGTACTTC.

The chain combines TRBV18 with TRBJ2-1; tentatively, D is TRBD1 (7 bases). This CDR3 spans 15 amino acids. Trimming pared 3 bases from V and 5 bases from J, leaving 14 bases between. Germline loops: CDR1 KGHSH, CDR2 LQKENI. CDR3 protein: CASSPGGGADNEQFF. CDR3 in DNA: TGTGCCAGCTCACCTGGAGGGGGCGCAGACAATGAGCAGTTCTTC.

The chain couples TRBV7-2 to TRBJ2-1, with 11 bases lining up with TRBD2. CDR1 and CDR2 (germline): SGHTA, FQGNSA. Trimming removed 2 bases from V and 6 bases from J; junction bases left unmatched: 6. The CDR3 length is 16 residues. For the CDR3, the DNA is TGTGCCAGCAGCTTAAATCCGACTAGCGGGATCAATGAGCAGTTCTTC. Protein sequence: CASSLNPTSGINEQFF.

V usage is TRBV19 and J usage is TRBJ1-5, with TRBD1 matching over 7 bases. This CDR3 spans 15 amino acids. Germline loops: CDR1 LNHDA, CDR2 SQIVND (reference sequence). J was trimmed by 4 bases and V by 6 bases; bases with no gene match: 9. The chain's CDR3 is CASSPRGTENQPQHF. DNA for the CDR3: TGTGCCAGTAGCCCTAGGGGGACAGAGAATCAGCCCCAGCATTTT.

The chain couples TRBV2 to TRBJ2-5, with D possibly matching TRBD2 (5 bases). The CDR3 is 13 amino acids. Germline-derived CDR1 and CDR2 are SNHLY and FYNNEI. V was trimmed by 3 bases and J by 5 bases, leaving 10 bases between them. For the CDR3, the DNA is TGTGCCAGCAGTGAGGTCAGAGGGGAGACCCAGTACTTC. Protein: CASSEVRGETQYF. The whole variable domain, filled in from reference TRBV2 and TRBJ2-5, reads EPEVTQTPSHQVTQMGQEVILRCVPISNHLYFYWYRQILGQKVEFLVSFYNNEISEKSEIFDDQFSVERPDGSNFTLKIRSTKLEDSAMYFCASSEVRGETQYFGPGTRLLVL.